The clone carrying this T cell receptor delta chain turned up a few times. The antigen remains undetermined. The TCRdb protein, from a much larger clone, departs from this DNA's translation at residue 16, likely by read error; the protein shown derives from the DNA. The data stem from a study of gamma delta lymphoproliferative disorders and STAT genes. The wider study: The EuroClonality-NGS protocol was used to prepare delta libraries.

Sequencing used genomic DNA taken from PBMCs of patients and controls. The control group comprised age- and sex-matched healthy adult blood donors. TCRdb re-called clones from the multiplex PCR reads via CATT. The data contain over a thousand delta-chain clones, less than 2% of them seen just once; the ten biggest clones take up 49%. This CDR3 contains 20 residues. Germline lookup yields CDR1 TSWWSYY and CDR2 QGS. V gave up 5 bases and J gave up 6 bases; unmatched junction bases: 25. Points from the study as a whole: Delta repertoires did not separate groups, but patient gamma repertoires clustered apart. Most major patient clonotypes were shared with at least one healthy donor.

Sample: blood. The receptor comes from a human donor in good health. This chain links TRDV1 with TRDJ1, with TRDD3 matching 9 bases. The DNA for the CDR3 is TGTGCTCTTGGGACCACTTCCCAGAGGACTTACTGGGGGACCGGCAATAAACTCATCTTT. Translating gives CALGTTSQRTYWGTGNKLIF.